Shown below are 6 T cell receptor beta chains from a single sample sequenced in a study of T cells in Graves' hyperthyroidism and ophthalmopathy. RNA transcripts gave rise to amplified TCR beta CDR3 regions. The HTBI primer set served for first-round RT-PCR of the TCR CDR3. One entry per CDR3 protein, called by TCRdb with MiXCR from the multiplex PCR reads. The sample records about 560,000 distinct CDR3 sequences, 15% to 20% being singletons. The sequenced sample consisted of blood. The receptors here all came from a woman between 18 and 30 years old with Graves' hyperthyroidism.

In nucleotides, the CDR3 is TGTGCCAGCAGCTATGACAGTAATCAGGAAAAACTGTTTTTT. Residues: CASSYDSNQEKLFF. The gene calls are TRBV12-3 or TRBV12-4 and TRBJ1-4, with a tentative D call TRBD1 (5 bases). There are 14 residues in the CDR3. Trimming took off 6 bases at V and 8 bases at J, with 16 bases between the two ends.

This clonotype came up many times. This rearrangement joins TRBV11-3 to TRBJ2-1; D unclear. The germline CDR1 and CDR2 sequences are SGHNT and YENEEA. Trimming took off 5 bases at V and 4 bases at J, with 15 bases between the two ends. This CDR3 has 15 amino acids. CDR3 DNA sequence: TGTGCCAGCAGCCGCGGAAAGGGCCCTTACAATGAGCAGTTCTTC. Amino acids: CASSRGKGPYNEQFF.

The J gene is TRBJ1-2, the V gene TRBV12-3 or TRBV12-4; TRBD1 might be the D (5 bases). The CDR3 extends over 15 amino acids. V lost 6 bases and J lost 0, with 14 bases in between. This CDR3 reads CASSTGTNPNYGYTF. CDR3 coding DNA: TGTGCCAGCAGCACCGGGACCAACCCTAACTATGGCTACACCTTC.

This clonotype has just a few counts. This chain connects TRBV11-2 to TRBJ2-1, with D hard to call. With 1 base removed from V and 4 bases from J, the gap between germline ends came to 14 bases. The germline CDR1 and CDR2 sequences are SGHAT and FQNNGV. The CDR3 totals 16 residues. DNA for the CDR3: TGTGCCAGCAGCTTAGGTGAAAGGGAATTTTACAATGAGCAGTTCTTC. This translates into CASSLGEREFYNEQFF.

This chain connects TRBV7-2 to TRBJ2-1; 12 bases are shared with TRBD1. CDR1 and CDR2 (germline): SGHTA, FQGNSA. The CDR3 extends over 15 amino acids. The ends lost 4 bases at V and 8 bases at J; junction bases unmatched: 6. The CDR3 DNA sequence: TGTGCCAGCAGCTCCGGGACAGGGGGCTCCCATGAGCAGTTCTTC. Translation: CASSSGTGGSHEQFF.

This clonotype was detected only a few times. The V call is TRBV7-2, the J call TRBJ1-1, with 7 bases fitting TRBD1. The trim removed 6 bases at V and 11 bases at J, leaving 12 bases unmatched. CDR1 SGHTA and CDR2 FQGNSA come from the germline V gene. This CDR3 region has 13 residues. CDR3 residues: CASRQAGGGGAFF. As DNA, the CDR3 is TGTGCCAGCAGACAAGCAGGGGGAGGGGGGGCTTTCTTT.